One and the same sample provided the 24 T cell receptor beta chains below, sequenced in a study of shared clonotypes between healthy human individuals. The data were produced by immunoSEQ multiplex PCR, yet TCRdb's version contains in-frame clones alone and is incomplete. The table shows approximately 92,000 clones, with 68% occurring only once. The sample consisted of memory CD8+ T cells sorted from blood. Indicated subset: CD45RO+ cells pooled with CCR7-negative TemRA cells. The source of these receptors is a man aged 25 to 45 in good health.

The J gene is TRBJ2-5, the V gene TRBV13, with 15 nucleotides matching TRBD2. Germline V gene sequence: CDR1 PRHDT, CDR2 FYEKMQ (reference sequence). Germline trimming cut 4 bases from V and 2 bases from J; bases unmatched to any gene: 2. The CDR3 length is 16 residues. CDR3 DNA sequence: TGTGCCAGCAGCTCTGGGACTAGCGGGAGGCAAGAGACCCAGTACTTC. Translated: CASSSGTSGRQETQYF.

The chain joins TRBV30 to TRBJ2-3; D is perhaps TRBD1 (7 bases). The V and J ends lost 1 base and 1 base respectively, with 15 bases between them. Germline-derived CDR1 and CDR2 are GTSNPN and SVGIG (reference sequence). CDR3 size: 16 residues. The CDR3 coding sequence is TGTGCCTGGAGTGCCCACCTCAGGGGGGGCACAGATACGCAGTATTTT. Amino acids: CAWSAHLRGGTDTQYF.

The gene calls are TRBV19 and TRBJ2-1; 11 nucleotides align to TRBD2. Per the germline V gene, CDR1 is LNHDA and CDR2 is SQIVND (reference sequence). The CDR3 runs to 19 residues. The trim removed 6 bases at V and 1 base at J, leaving 14 bases unmatched. CDR3 sequence: CASRNSLAGGLGSYNEQFF. The CDR3 DNA reads TGTGCCAGTAGGAACTCTCTAGCGGGAGGTCTAGGGTCCTACAATGAGCAGTTCTTC.

The chain couples TRBV7-3 to TRBJ2-1; D is possibly TRBD1 or TRBD2 (5 bases each). Germline V lookup: CDR1 SGHTA, CDR2 FQGTGA. The CDR3 runs 16 residues. V shed 4 bases and J shed 10 bases, with 23 bases lying between them. The CDR3 DNA follows: TGTGCCAGCAGCTCCGCCGGGACGCAAAACTTAGGGGAGCAGTTCTTC. Translation gives CASSSAGTQNLGEQFF.

This clone appeared a few times. The junction differs from germline at one of its ends, possibly a read error. This rearrangement joins TRBV2 to TRBJ2-7, with D perhaps being TRBD1 or TRBD2 (10 bases each). CDR3 length: 15 amino acids. CDR1 is SNHLY, CDR2 FYNNEI, per germline. In nucleotides, the CDR3 is TGTGCCAGCAGGACCGGACAGGGGGACGGGACTAGCGACTTTTTC. Translated, it gives CASRTGQGDGTSDFF. Combining the CDR3 with reference TRBV2 and TRBJ2-7 gives the whole variable domain EPEVTQTPSHQVTQMGQEVILRCVPISNHLYFYWYRQILGQKVEFLVSFYNNEISEKSEIFDDQFSVERPDGSNFTLKIRSTKLEDSAMYFCASRTGQGDGTSDFFGPGTRLTVT.

The chain joins TRBV5-1 to TRBJ2-5; D is possibly TRBD1 (6 bases). This CDR3 is built from 16 residues. CDR1 is SGHRS, CDR2 YFSETQ, per germline. V gave up 3 bases and J gave up 3 bases, with 18 bases separating them. The CDR3 bases are TGCGCCAGCAGCTGGGCCGGACAGTTTGGGAAAGAGACCCAGTACTTC. Its translation is CASSWAGQFGKETQYF. The whole variable domain, filled in from reference TRBV5-1 and TRBJ2-5, reads KAGVTQTPRYLIKTRGQQVTLSCSPISGHRSVSWYQQTPGQGLQFLFEYFSETQRNKGNFPGRFSGRQFSNSRSEMNVSTLELGDSALYLCASSWAGQFGKETQYFGPGTRLLVL.

This clone was seen a handful of times. The V gene is TRBV25-1, the J gene TRBJ2-1; 8 bases agree with TRBD2. V dropped 3 bases and J dropped 4; count of bases not matched to a gene: 5. This CDR3 has 15 residues. Germline lookup yields CDR1 MGHDK and CDR2 SYGVNS. The CDR3 is CASSDGASGYNEQFF. CDR3 bases: TGTGCCAGCAGTGATGGGGCTAGCGGGTACAATGAGCAGTTCTTC.

The V call is TRBV4-3, the J call TRBJ2-7, with TRBD2 matching over 12 bases. This CDR3 has 20 residues. CDR1 and CDR2 (germline): LGHNA, YSLEER. V was clipped by 1 base and J by 3 bases; unmatched bases: 16. This CDR3 reads CASSQAALLAGGPNLYEQYF. CDR3 nucleotide sequence: TGCGCCAGCAGCCAAGCCGCCCTCCTAGCGGGAGGGCCGAATCTCTACGAGCAGTACTTC.

This clone occurred a few times. The chain links TRBV19 to TRBJ2-1; 7 bases align to TRBD2. CDR1 is LNHDA and CDR2 is SQIVND in the germline V gene (reference sequence). V shed 8 bases and J 4 bases; nucleotides not matched to a gene: 8. This CDR3 is built from 14 residues. DNA for the CDR3: TGTGCCAGTCACGTGGGGGGGTTATACAATGAGCAGTTCTTC. Its protein is CASHVGGLYNEQFF.

This clone appeared a few times. This sequence joins TRBV2 and TRBJ2-7, with D possibly being TRBD2 (5 bases). In germline, CDR1 is SNHLY, CDR2 FYNNEI. Trimming cost V 4 bases and J 4 bases, with 14 bases left between them. The CDR3 extends over 14 amino acids. The CDR3 region is CASSGTPRPYEQYF. CDR3 sequence (DNA): TGTGCCAGCAGTGGGACTCCCAGGCCATACGAGCAGTACTTC.

This clone was observed a few times. The gene calls are TRBV27 and TRBJ1-5; 9 nucleotides align to TRBD1. V shed 4 bases, J shed 5 bases, and the junction held 9 bases outside the gene matches. The CDR3 contains 16 residues. Germline values: CDR1 MNHEY, CDR2 SMNVEV (reference sequence). The CDR3 DNA sequence: TGTGCCAGCAGTTCATTCGGACAGGGGCGACATCAGCCCCAGCATTTT. It yields the protein CASSSFGQGRHQPQHF.

In its sample, this clone was seen many times. This rearrangement joins TRBV28 to TRBJ2-5, with TRBD2 as a possible D gene (6 bases). Between the trimmed V and J ends, which lost 6 bases and 0 bases, there was a span of 20 bases. CDR1 is MDHEN, CDR2 SYDVKM, per germline. The CDR3 has 17 amino acids. CDR3 nucleotide sequence: TGTGCCAGCAGGAAGGACGCGGGATTCGTGTACCAAGAGACCCAGTACTTC. Its translation is CASRKDAGFVYQETQYF.

The CDR3 nucleotides are TGTGCCAGCAGTTACTCGAACAGGGGGCTTAGAGAGACCCAGTACTTC. This encodes CASSYSNRGLRETQYF. The rearrangement uses TRBV6-5 and TRBJ2-5; 9 nucleotides line up with TRBD1. CDR1 and CDR2 (germline): MNHEY, SVGAGI. V was pared by 0 bases and J by 4 bases, with 6 bases of the junction left unmatched. This CDR3 comprises 16 residues.

The J gene is TRBJ1-4, the V gene TRBV6-6; D unclear. CDR1 and CDR2 from the germline V gene are MNHNY and SVGAGI (reference sequence). Trimming left V 5 bases short and J 7 bases short, with 11 bases between. The CDR3 runs 13 residues. The CDR3 DNA is TGTGCCAGCAGTATTCACTTGGGTGAAAAACTGTTTTTT. It specifies CASSIHLGEKLFF.

The V gene is TRBV5-1, the J gene TRBJ1-4, with 8 bases fitting TRBD1. V dropped 4 bases and J dropped 3; count of bases not matched to a gene: 5. The CDR3 contains 15 residues. The germline CDR1 and CDR2 sequences are SGHRS and YFSETQ. The CDR3 spells CASSPQTGANEKLFF. In DNA form, the CDR3 reads TGCGCCAGCAGCCCACAGACAGGGGCTAATGAAAAACTGTTTTTT.

This clone was detected many times. J is TRBJ2-7 and V is TRBV7-4; TRBD2 matches 12 bases. The CDR3 has 21 residues. Germline CDR1 SGHVT, CDR2 SQSDAQ. V shed 8 bases and J 6 bases; nucleotides not matched to a gene: 29. CDR3 sequence: CASGDMIPGLAGGPQVFEQYF. CDR3 bases: TGTGCCAGCGGGGATATGATCCCCGGCCTAGCGGGAGGGCCACAAGTATTCGAGCAGTACTTC.

The CDR3 spells CASTRDRGHTGELFF. The CDR3 DNA is TGTGCCAGCACCCGGGACAGGGGCCACACCGGGGAGCTGTTTTTT. V usage is TRBV25-1 and J usage is TRBJ2-2; TRBD1 agrees at 10 bases. The CDR3 is 15 amino acids. CDR1 and CDR2 (germline): MGHDK, SYGVNS. V lost 7 bases, J lost 3 bases, and 5 bases stayed unmatched.

The chain combines TRBV19 with TRBJ1-5; D gene uncertain. This CDR3 is built from 15 residues. V shed 3 bases and J shed 0 bases, with 9 bases lying between them. CDR1 and CDR2 from the germline V gene are LNHDA and SQIVND (reference sequence). CDR3 in DNA: TGTGCCAGTAGTATCCCAAGCTATAGCAATCAGCCCCAGCATTTT. This sequence encodes CASSIPSYSNQPQHF.

This chain links TRBV5-1 with TRBJ2-7, with D possibly called TRBD1 or TRBD2 (5 bases each). V was clipped by 0 bases and J by 2 bases, with 9 bases between them. CDR1 SGHRS and CDR2 YFSETQ come from the germline V gene. The CDR3 consists of 14 residues. CDR3 residues: CASSLDGATYEQYF. CDR3 bases: TGCGCCAGCAGCTTGGACGGGGCCACCTACGAGCAGTACTTC. Drawing the rest from reference TRBV5-1 and TRBJ2-7, the complete variable domain is KAGVTQTPRYLIKTRGQQVTLSCSPISGHRSVSWYQQTPGQGLQFLFEYFSETQRNKGNFPGRFSGRQFSNSRSEMNVSTLELGDSALYLCASSLDGATYEQYFGPGTRLTVT.

V gene TRBV19 combines with J gene TRBJ2-5; 8 bases map to TRBD2. The CDR3 contains 15 residues. Germline trimming cut 3 bases from V and 2 bases from J; bases unmatched to any gene: 5. Germline V lookup: CDR1 LNHDA, CDR2 SQIVND (reference sequence). The CDR3 DNA reads as TGTGCCAGTAGTATGCTAGCGGGCCTTCAAGAGACCCAGTACTTC. Translation gives CASSMLAGLQETQYF.

The rearrangement uses TRBV11-2 and TRBJ2-1, with 9 bases aligning to TRBD2. There are 15 residues in the CDR3. J gave up 6 bases and V 1 base, and 4 bases lay outside the gene matches. From germline, CDR1 is SGHAT and CDR2 FQNNGV. CDR3: CASSLAGTSSNEQFF. For the CDR3, the DNA is TGTGCCAGCAGCTTAGCGGGGACTAGCTCCAATGAGCAGTTCTTC.

The chain uses TRBV25-1 and TRBJ2-1, with 12 bases identical to TRBD2. After removal of 2 bases from V and 4 bases from J, the junction contained 6 bases not matched to a gene. Germline-derived CDR1 and CDR2 are MGHDK and SYGVNS. This CDR3 contains 17 residues. The CDR3 sequence is CASSEDLAGGQYNEQFF. The CDR3 DNA reads TGTGCCAGCAGTGAAGACCTAGCGGGAGGGCAATACAATGAGCAGTTCTTC.

This chain uses TRBV6-1 with TRBJ2-7; unclear D gene. This CDR3 spans 15 amino acids. V lost 6 bases and J lost 1, with 16 bases in between. CDR1 and CDR2 from the germline V gene are MNHNS and SASEGT. CDR3 in amino acids: CASRIKIGVSYEQYF. The CDR3, as DNA: TGTGCCAGCAGGATAAAAATTGGGGTATCCTACGAGCAGTACTTC.

J is TRBJ2-7 and V is TRBV6-1, with D unclear. V lost 1 base to trimming and J lost 4 bases, with 8 bases between them. The CDR3 has 13 residues. CDR1 MNHNS and CDR2 SASEGT come from the germline V gene. CDR3 sequence reads: CASSEVRIYEQYF. CDR3 nucleotides: TGTGCCAGCAGTGAAGTTAGAATTTACGAGCAGTACTTC.